Many counts were recorded for the clone carrying this T cell receptor beta chain. Its antigen is currently unknown. This sample was included in a study of identical twins. The CDR3 spans 12 residues. Germline V lookup: CDR1 DFQATT, CDR2 SNEGSKA (reference sequence). TCRdb called the 5' RACE reads again in MiXCR, with one record for every CDR3 protein. The sample gives 450,000 or so distinct CDR3 sequences, approximately 15% of which show up once; approximately 1% is in the top ten. Study conclusions and caveats: Fewer insertions were carried by abundant cord blood beta clonotypes, but none was seen in memory repertoires. Out-of-frame TCR alpha sharing in monozygotic twins exceeded recombination model predictions. Within beta out-of-frame sequences, the excess sharing observed between twins was weaker.

The sample also formed part of further work on yellow fever vaccine responses in identical twins. That study adds: Twin vaccine T cell responses reportedly seemed partly convergent, partly personalized.

The TCR sequence derives from a young woman in good health. The chain uses TRBV20-1 and TRBJ2-7; tentatively, D is TRBD1 (5 bases). The specimen was CD4+ T cells sorted from blood. The CDR3 nucleotides are TGCAGCCCTAGGGCCAGGGTGCACGAGCAGTACTTC. Translation: CSPRARVHEQYF.